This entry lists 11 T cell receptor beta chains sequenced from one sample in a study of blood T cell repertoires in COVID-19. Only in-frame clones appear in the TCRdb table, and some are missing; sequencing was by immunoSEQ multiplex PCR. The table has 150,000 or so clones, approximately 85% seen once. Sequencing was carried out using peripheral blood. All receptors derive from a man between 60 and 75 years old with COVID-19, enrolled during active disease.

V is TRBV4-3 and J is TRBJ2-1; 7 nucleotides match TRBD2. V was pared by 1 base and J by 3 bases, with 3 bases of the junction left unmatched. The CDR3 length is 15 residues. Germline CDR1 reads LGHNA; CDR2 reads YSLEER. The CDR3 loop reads CASSQGPSGYNEQFF. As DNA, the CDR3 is TGCGCCAGCAGCCAAGGGCCTAGCGGCTACAATGAGCAGTTCTTC.

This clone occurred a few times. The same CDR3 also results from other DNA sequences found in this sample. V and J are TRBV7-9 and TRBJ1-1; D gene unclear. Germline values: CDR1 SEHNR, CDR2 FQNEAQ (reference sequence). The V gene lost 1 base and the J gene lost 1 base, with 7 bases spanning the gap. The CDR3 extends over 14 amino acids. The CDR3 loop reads CASSLVIANTEAFF. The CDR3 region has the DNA TGTGCCAGCAGCTTAGTAATAGCGAACACTGAAGCTTTCTTT.

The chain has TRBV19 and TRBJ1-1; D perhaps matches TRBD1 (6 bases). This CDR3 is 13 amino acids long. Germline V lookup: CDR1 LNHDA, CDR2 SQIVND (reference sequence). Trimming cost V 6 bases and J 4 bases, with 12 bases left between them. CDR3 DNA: TGTGCCAGTAGATACAGGGAGGGCACTGAAGCTTTCTTT. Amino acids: CASRYREGTEAFF.

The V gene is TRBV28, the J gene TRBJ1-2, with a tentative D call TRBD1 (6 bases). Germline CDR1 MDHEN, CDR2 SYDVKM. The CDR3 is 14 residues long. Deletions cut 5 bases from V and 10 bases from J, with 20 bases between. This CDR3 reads CASSTPLTGKVYTF. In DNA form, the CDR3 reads TGTGCCAGCAGTACGCCCTTAACAGGGAAGGTCTACACCTTC.

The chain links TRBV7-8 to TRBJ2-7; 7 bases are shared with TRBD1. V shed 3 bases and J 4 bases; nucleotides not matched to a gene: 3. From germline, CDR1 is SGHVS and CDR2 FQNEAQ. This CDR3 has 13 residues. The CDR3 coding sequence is TGTGCCAGCAGCTTTACAGGGGCATACGAGCAGTACTTC. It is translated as CASSFTGAYEQYF.

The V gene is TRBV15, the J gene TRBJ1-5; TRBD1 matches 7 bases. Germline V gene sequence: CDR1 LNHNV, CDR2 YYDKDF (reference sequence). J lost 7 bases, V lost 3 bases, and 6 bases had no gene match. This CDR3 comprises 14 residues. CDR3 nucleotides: TGTGCCACCAGCAGGAGACAGGGCGGACAGCCCCAGCATTTT. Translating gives CATSRRQGGQPQHF.

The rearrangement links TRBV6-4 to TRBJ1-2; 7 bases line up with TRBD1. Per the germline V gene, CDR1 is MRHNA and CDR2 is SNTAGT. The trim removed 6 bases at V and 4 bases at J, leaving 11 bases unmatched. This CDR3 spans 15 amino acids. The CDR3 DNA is TGTGCCAGCAGAGCCGACAGGGACTCCCTCTATGGCTACACCTTC. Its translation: CASRADRDSLYGYTF.

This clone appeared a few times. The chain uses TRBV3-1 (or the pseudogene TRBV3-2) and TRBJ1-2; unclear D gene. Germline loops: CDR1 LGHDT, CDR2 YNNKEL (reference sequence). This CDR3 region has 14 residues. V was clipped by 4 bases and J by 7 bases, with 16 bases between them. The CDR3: CASSPAGLGAGYTF. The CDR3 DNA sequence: TGTGCCAGCAGCCCAGCCGGCTTAGGAGCTGGCTACACCTTC.

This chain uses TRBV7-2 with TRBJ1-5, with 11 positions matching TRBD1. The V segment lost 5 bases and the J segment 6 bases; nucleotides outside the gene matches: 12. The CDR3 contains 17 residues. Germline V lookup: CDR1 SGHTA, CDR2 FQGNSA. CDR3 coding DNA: TGTGCCAGCAGCCTATCCCAGGACAGGGGGCGCGGTCAGCCCCAGCATTTT. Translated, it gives CASSLSQDRGRGQPQHF.

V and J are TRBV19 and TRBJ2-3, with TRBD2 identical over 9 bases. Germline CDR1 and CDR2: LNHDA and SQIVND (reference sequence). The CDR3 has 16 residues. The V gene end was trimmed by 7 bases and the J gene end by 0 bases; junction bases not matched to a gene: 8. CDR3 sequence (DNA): TGTGCCAGTAAACCGACTAGCGGAACTAGCACAGATACGCAGTATTTT. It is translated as CASKPTSGTSTDTQYF.

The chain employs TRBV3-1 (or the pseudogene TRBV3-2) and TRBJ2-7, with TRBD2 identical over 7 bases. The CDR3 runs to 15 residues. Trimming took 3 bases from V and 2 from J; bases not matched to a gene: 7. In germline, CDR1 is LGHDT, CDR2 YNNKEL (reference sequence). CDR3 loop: CASSQASGFTYEQYF. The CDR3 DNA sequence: TGTGCCAGCAGCCAGGCTAGCGGATTTACCTACGAGCAGTACTTC.